This TCR beta chain was observed in a study of blood T cells in healthy people across ages. Study-wide context: In model experiments, template switching was able to capture about one barcoded beta molecule for every two T cells that were present.

The sample holds many counts of this clonotype. A second roughly 6 to 11 cycle PCR used barcoded and J-beta primers. TCRdb re-called the 5' RACE reads with MiXCR, one entry per CDR3 protein. The sample lists about 1,000,000 distinct CDR3 sequences; 40% to 55% were seen once. The CDR3 has 15 amino acids. V lost 2 bases and J 7 bases, leaving 14 bases between the germline ends. A minimum of 5.5 micrograms of total RNA was extracted per sample. This rearrangement joins TRBV12-3 or TRBV12-4 to TRBJ1-4; D is unclear. The sample comprised blood. The sequence was obtained from a woman aged 55-70 years in good health. The CDR3 DNA is TGTGCCAGCAGTTTAAGCTCGTCTTGGGGTGAAAAACTGTTTTTT. Its translation: CASSLSSSWGEKLFF.